Shown below are 17 T cell receptor beta chains from a single sample sequenced in a study of beta chain features in type 1 diabetes. Regarding the study as a whole: Among patients with Type 1 diabetes, TCRB CDR3s were moderately but significantly shorter in every one of the four CD4+ subsets.

Antigens of these TCRs are unknown. Reverse transcribing all isolated RNA meant expressed TCRB transcripts were sequenced. Assay used: immunoSEQ multiplex PCR; TCRdb lists only in-frame clones, some missing. This sample has 100,000 to 150,000 clones, with 15% to 20% found just once. The sequenced sample was central memory CD4+ T cells from blood. The receptors originated from a man younger than 35 with type 1 diabetes.

With respect to this clone: Possible read error: a much larger clone is one base away. The sample has other DNA sequences that encode this CDR3 too. The V call is TRBV5-6, the J call TRBJ2-5, with D perhaps matching TRBD1 or TRBD2 (6 bases each). The V gene's germline CDR1 is SGHDT and CDR2 YYEEEE. The CDR3 is made up of 15 amino acids. The CDR3 reads CASSLLSGGEETQYF. In nucleotides, the CDR3 is TGCGCCAGCAGCTTGTTATCCGGGGGCGAGGAGACCCAGTACTTC. The whole variable domain, filled in from reference TRBV5-6 and TRBJ2-5, reads DAGVTQSPTHLIKTRGQQVTLRCSPKSGHDTVSWYQQALGQGPQFIFQYYEEEERQRGNFPDRFSGHQFPNYSSELNVNALLLGDSALYLCASSLLSGGEETQYFGPGTRLLVL.

This clone was seen a few times. The gene calls are TRBV13 and TRBJ1-5, with D perhaps matching TRBD1 (5 bases). The CDR3 has 14 residues. Germline V lookup: CDR1 PRHDT, CDR2 FYEKMQ (reference sequence). Here the CDR3 reads CEDSQGVGNQPQHF. CDR3 sequence (DNA): TGTGAAGACAGTCAGGGAGTGGGCAATCAGCCCCAGCATTTT.

The chain employs TRBV4-3 and TRBJ1-2; D is ambiguous. The germline gives CDR1 LGHNA, CDR2 YSLEER. The CDR3 totals 15 residues. V lost 1 base and J lost 3, with 12 bases in between. The CDR3 DNA is TGCGCCAGCAGCCAAGGTAGAGGAAACCACTATGGCTACACCTTC. Translating it yields CASSQGRGNHYGYTF.

This clone was seen only a few times. This chain uses TRBV9 with TRBJ2-1; D not resolved. Per the germline V gene, CDR1 is SGDLS and CDR2 is YYNGEE. CDR3 length: 13 amino acids. V was shortened by 4 bases and J by 6 bases, with 11 bases between the two germline ends. As DNA, the CDR3 is TGTGCCAGCAGCCCCCGGGCCCGCAATGAGCAGTTCTTC. Translated: CASSPRARNEQFF. Supplemented by reference TRBV9 and TRBJ2-1, the full variable domain reads DSGVTQTPKHLITATGQRVTLRCSPRSGDLSVYWYQQSLDQGLQFLIQYYNGEERAKGNILERFSAQQFPDLHSELNLSSLELGDSALYFCASSPRARNEQFFGPGTRLTVL.

In its sample, this clone was seen a few times. V is TRBV7-6 and J is TRBJ2-7, with 7 bases fitting TRBD1. Germline CDR1 reads SGHVS; CDR2 reads FNYEAQ. The CDR3 consists of 12 residues. The V segment lost 4 bases and the J segment 7 bases; nucleotides outside the gene matches: 4. The CDR3 DNA reads TGTGCCAGCAGCTCCTACAGGGGTGAGCAGTACTTC. It translates to CASSSYRGEQYF.

This clone turned up a few times. This chain links TRBV18 with TRBJ2-1; 8 bases match TRBD2. This CDR3 comprises 15 residues. Germline trimming cut 0 bases from V and 4 bases from J; bases unmatched to any gene: 2. Per germline, CDR1 KGHSH and CDR2 LQKENI. The CDR3 bases are TGTGCCAGCTCACCACCGACTAGCGAGTACAATGAGCAGTTCTTC. Translated: CASSPPTSEYNEQFF.

The V and J genes are TRBV7-2 and TRBJ2-7; 9 nucleotides align to TRBD2. This CDR3 contains 15 residues. V trimming: 1 base; J trimming: 1 base; junction bases outside the gene matches: 2. Germline-derived CDR1 and CDR2 are SGHTA and FQGNSA. This CDR3 reads CASSLGTSVSYEQYF. CDR3 DNA sequence: TGTGCCAGCAGCTTAGGGACTAGCGTTTCCTACGAGCAGTACTTC.

V and J are TRBV29-1 and TRBJ2-7; 8 bases agree with TRBD1. V gave up 7 bases and J gave up 3 bases; unmatched junction bases: 8. The length of the CDR3 is 13 residues. The V gene's germline CDR1 is SQVTM and CDR2 ANQGSEA. For the CDR3, the DNA is TGCAGCGCATACGGGACAGGCCGCTACGAGCAGTACTTC. Protein product: CSAYGTGRYEQYF.

V gene TRBV5-1 combines with J gene TRBJ2-7; a possible D gene is TRBD2 (6 bases). V was clipped by 6 bases and J by 7 bases, with 17 bases between them. The CDR3 is 13 residues long. CDR1 is SGHRS and CDR2 is YFSETQ in the germline V gene. CDR3 DNA sequence: TGCGCCAGCAAGACGGGGGTAACGGGAGAGCAGTACTTC. Translating it yields CASKTGVTGEQYF.

The table lists this clone with a few counts. V is TRBV7-9 and J is TRBJ2-5, with 10 bases identical to TRBD1. Germline assignment: CDR1 SEHNR and CDR2 FQNEAQ (reference sequence). V lost 5 bases to trimming and J lost 4 bases; unmatched junction nucleotides: 4. The CDR3 has 14 residues. The CDR3 region has the DNA TGTGCCAGCAGCCAGACAGGGGGCGCAGAGACCCAGTACTTC. Encoded protein: CASSQTGGAETQYF.

This clone was observed a handful of times. The rearrangement links TRBV4-2 to TRBJ1-3, with 7 bases matching TRBD1. V lost 0 bases and J lost 6; bases outside the gene matches: 8. Germline V gives CDR1 LGHNA, CDR2 YNFKEQ. The CDR3 spans 16 residues. CDR3 sequence: CASSQEPGQFSNTIYF. Here the CDR3 DNA reads TGTGCCAGCAGCCAAGAACCGGGACAGTTTTCAAACACCATATATTTT.

This clone has more than one count but fewer than ten. J is TRBJ2-1 and V is TRBV7-9, with D perhaps TRBD2 (6 bases). With 1 base removed from V and 10 bases from J, the gap between germline ends came to 11 bases. Germline CDR1 reads SEHNR; CDR2 reads FQNEAQ (reference sequence). CDR3 length: 13 residues. The CDR3 nucleotides read TGTGCCAGCAGCTTAGACCTCAGCGGGGAGCAGTTCTTC. This sequence encodes CASSLDLSGEQFF.

The J gene is TRBJ2-1, the V gene TRBV18; no definite D call. The CDR3 runs 12 residues. Trimming pared 3 bases from V and 10 bases from J, leaving 10 bases between. Germline V gene sequence: CDR1 KGHSH, CDR2 LQKENI. In nucleotides, the CDR3 is TGTGCCAGCTCACCCCAGACTTGGGAGCAGTTCTTC. This codes for CASSPQTWEQFF.

The gene calls are TRBV18 and TRBJ2-6, with D uncertain. Germline V gene lookup returns CDR1 KGHSH and CDR2 LQKENI. The V gene lost 0 bases and the J gene lost 0 bases, with 6 bases spanning the gap. This CDR3 comprises 16 residues. CDR3 in amino acids: CASSPPWGSGANVLTF. CDR3 DNA: TGTGCCAGCTCACCACCGTGGGGCTCTGGGGCCAACGTCCTGACTTTC.

The chain has TRBV14 and TRBJ1-1; possible D gene TRBD1, 5 bases. V was shortened by 0 bases and J by 4 bases, with 9 bases between the two germline ends. The germline V gene encodes CDR1 SGHDN and CDR2 FVKESK. The CDR3 is made up of 14 amino acids. CDR3 bases: TGTGCCAGCAGCCAAGACAGGGTAATCACTGAAGCTTTCTTT. Protein sequence: CASSQDRVITEAFF.

There are many counts of this clone. This sequence joins TRBV7-3 and TRBJ2-7, with D perhaps TRBD1 (5 bases). Trimming took 3 bases from V and 7 from J, leaving 10 bases between them. Looked up from germline, CDR1 is SGHTA and CDR2 is FQGTGA. CDR3 length: 12 amino acids. Here the CDR3 DNA reads TGTGCCAGCAGCTTCTCAGGGCGGGAGCAGTACTTC. Translation gives CASSFSGREQYF.

This rearrangement joins TRBV18 to TRBJ1-1; D uncertain. This CDR3 comprises 14 residues. Germline CDR1 KGHSH, CDR2 LQKENI. Trimming took 4 bases from V and 0 from J, leaving 9 bases between them. CDR3 sequence (DNA): TGTGCCAGCTCACAGAGTAATTTGAACACTGAAGCTTTCTTT. Translated: CASSQSNLNTEAFF.